Presented here are 12 T cell receptor beta chains from one specimen sequenced in a study of human T cells and chemical hapten exposure. Each CDR3 protein gets one entry after TCRdb re-called the 5' RACE reads with MiXCR. The table includes roughly 82,000 distinct CDR3 sequences, about 15% detected once. It was unfractionated whole blood from which total RNA was extracted. The source of these receptors is a female donor in good health.

This chain connects TRBV27 to TRBJ1-4, with 7 bases identical to TRBD1. V trimming: 4 bases; J trimming: 7 bases; junction bases outside the gene matches: 6. The CDR3 extends over 14 amino acids. Germline V CDR1 and CDR2: MNHEY, SMNVEV (reference sequence). CDR3 coding DNA: TGTGCCAGCAGTTCGGCAGGGGGAGGTGAAAAACTGTTTTTT. The encoded protein is CASSSAGGGEKLFF.

The chain combines TRBV12-5 with TRBJ1-1; perhaps TRBD1 as D (6 bases). Germline-derived CDR1 and CDR2 are LGHNT and FRNRAP. The germline V and J ends were trimmed by 6 bases and 3 bases, with 14 bases remaining between them. The length of the CDR3 is 14 residues. The CDR3, as DNA: TGTGCTAGTGGCAACACAGGGTCGGACACTGAAGCTTTCTTT. It is translated as CASGNTGSDTEAFF.

This clonotype was observed at least ten times. This chain connects TRBV10-3 to TRBJ1-5; unclear D gene. The CDR3 is made up of 14 amino acids. Germline V gives CDR1 ENHRY, CDR2 SYGVKD. V shed 3 bases and J shed 0 bases, with 6 bases lying between them. CDR3: CAISDESSNQPQHF. The CDR3, as DNA: TGTGCCATCAGTGATGAGTCTAGCAATCAGCCCCAGCATTTT.

The V and J genes are TRBV10-3 and TRBJ2-5, with a tentative D call TRBD2 (5 bases). Germline V gives CDR1 ENHRY, CDR2 SYGVKD. The CDR3 loop spans 13 amino acids. V was pared by 6 bases and J by 2 bases, with 10 bases between. CDR3 nucleotide sequence: TGTGCCATCAGCCGGACTTCTCAAGAGACCCAGTACTTC. As protein: CAISRTSQETQYF.

This clonotype was observed a handful of times. The rearrangement uses TRBV20-1 and TRBJ2-1; D may be TRBD1 (5 bases). The CDR3 sequence is 15 residues long. Trimming stripped 7 bases from V and 3 bases from J, with 19 bases between. Germline V gene lookup returns CDR1 DFQATT and CDR2 SNEGSKA (reference sequence). CDR3 coding DNA: TGCAGTGAGAAGGGGCGTGGGGCCGGCTACAATGAGCAGTTCTTC. Translation gives CSEKGRGAGYNEQFF.

This chain connects TRBV5-1 to TRBJ1-1; D gene ambiguous. V lost 4 bases to trimming and J lost 1 base, with 14 bases between them. CDR1 SGHRS and CDR2 YFSETQ come from the germline V gene. This CDR3 is built from 15 residues. CDR3 in amino acids: CASSPKQIRNTEAFF. In DNA, the CDR3 is TGCGCCAGCAGCCCGAAACAGATTAGGAACACTGAAGCTTTCTTT.

This clonotype was observed many times. The chain employs TRBV18 and TRBJ1-1; the D is unclear. V was clipped by 4 bases and J by 1 base, with 4 bases between them. This CDR3 has 12 amino acids. Germline CDR1 KGHSH, CDR2 LQKENI. The CDR3 sequence is CASSLRNTEAFF. Written as DNA, the CDR3 is TGTGCCAGCTCACTGAGGAACACTGAAGCTTTCTTT.

This chain joins TRBV7-2 and TRBJ1-1; 10 positions match TRBD1. Per the germline V gene, CDR1 is SGHTA and CDR2 is FQGNSA. This CDR3 is built from 16 residues. V shed 2 bases and J 6 bases; nucleotides not matched to a gene: 9. The DNA of the CDR3 is TGTGCCAGCAGCTTAATGCTGACAGGGGGCGCGGCTGAAGCTTTCTTT. This gives the protein CASSLMLTGGAAEAFF.

This clonotype has more than one count but fewer than ten. V is TRBV7-2 and J is TRBJ1-2, with 9 nucleotides matching TRBD1. The junction had 8 bases not matched to a gene; V was cut back by 7 bases and J by 8 bases. There are 13 residues in the CDR3. The germline V gene encodes CDR1 SGHTA and CDR2 FQGNSA. CDR3 DNA: TGTGCCAGCACCGATGGGACAGGGAAAGGCTACACCTTC. It is translated as CASTDGTGKGYTF. The complete variable domain, with remaining parts taken from reference TRBV7-2 and TRBJ1-2, reads GAGVSQSPSNKVTEKGKDVELRCDPISGHTALYWYRQSLGQGLEFLIYFQGNSAPDKSGLPSDRFSAERTGGSVSTLTIQRTQQEDSAVYLCASTDGTGKGYTFGSGTRLTVV.

This clonotype was picked up a small number of times. The genes are TRBV25-1 and TRBJ2-3; TRBD2 matches 7 bases. V was clipped by 1 base and J by 0 bases; unmatched bases: 4. The germline gives CDR1 MGHDK, CDR2 SYGVNS. The CDR3 length is 16 residues. Here the CDR3 DNA reads TGTGCCAGCAGTGAATTCGGCGGGAGAAGCACAGATACGCAGTATTTT. Its translation: CASSEFGGRSTDTQYF.

In this sample, this clonotype turned up a few times. V gene TRBV6-6 combines with J gene TRBJ1-3; D call uncertain. From germline, CDR1 is MNHNY and CDR2 SVGAGI (reference sequence). This CDR3 has 15 amino acids. Trimming cost V 3 bases and J 2 bases, with 11 bases left between them. The DNA of the CDR3 is TGTGCCAGCAGTTATGGTTCTTTAGCTGGAAACACCATATATTTT. Protein sequence: CASSYGSLAGNTIYF.

This clonotype was seen more than once but under ten times. This sequence joins TRBV5-8 and TRBJ2-3, with D tentatively TRBD1 (6 bases). There are 13 residues in the CDR3. V dropped 3 bases and J dropped 5 bases, with 10 bases sitting between them. Germline V gene data show CDR1 as SGHTS and CDR2 as YDEGEE. The CDR3 here is CASSSWGRDTQYF. CDR3 coding DNA: TGTGCCAGCAGCTCTTGGGGGCGAGATACGCAGTATTTT.